The entry that follows covers one T cell receptor beta chain sequence. Donors were healthy Caucasian individuals from Russia aged roughly 6 to 90. The study isolated at least 7 million PBMCs from each sample. These data are taken from a study of blood T cells in healthy people across ages. Study-wide context: Per every two T cells, about one barcoded beta molecule was captured by template switching.

Germline V gene data show CDR1 as DFQATT and CDR2 as SNEGSKA (reference sequence). There are 12 residues in the CDR3. Trimming pared 3 bases from V and 8 bases from J, leaving 11 bases between. A second PCR, run for about 7 to 11 cycles, used a sample-barcoded 5' primer plus a J-beta primer mix. TCRdb independently ran MiXCR on the 5' RACE reads; one entry per CDR3 protein. The top ten clones hold 20% to 25% of a sample with 700,000 or so distinct CDR3 sequences, over 20% of them seen once. Sequencing input: blood. This sequence originates from a man aged 65 to 79 in good health. V gene TRBV20-1 combines with J gene TRBJ2-1; D perhaps matches TRBD2 (5 bases). The DNA for the CDR3 is TGCAGTGCTAGGGAAGACGGGGATGAGCAGTTCTTC. Residues: CSAREDGDEQFF.